The sequence of this TCR beta chain was determined in a study of T-cell memory formation after mild COVID-19. This clonotype was counted once. The germline V and J ends were trimmed by 0 bases and 0 bases, with 19 bases remaining between them. CDR1 is DFQATT, CDR2 SNEGSKA, per germline (reference sequence). The CDR3 runs to 18 residues. TCRdb reanalysed the 5' RACE reads using MiXCR and keeps one entry per CDR3 protein. Of around 500,000 distinct CDR3 sequences in the sample, 18% are singletons; the top ten hold roughly 12%. The TCR originated in an adult woman who had mild COVID-19 (a few samples of this study predate the infection). Cell type and time point are not known. Sequencing was carried out using PBMCs or a T cell subset sorted from them (not recorded which). The rearrangement joins TRBV20-1 to TRBJ2-3; a weak D match, TRBD1 (6 bases). CDR3 region: CSARDLKATGKSTDTQYF. The CDR3 DNA follows: TGCAGTGCTAGAGATCTTAAAGCGACAGGCAAGAGCACAGATACGCAGTATTTT.